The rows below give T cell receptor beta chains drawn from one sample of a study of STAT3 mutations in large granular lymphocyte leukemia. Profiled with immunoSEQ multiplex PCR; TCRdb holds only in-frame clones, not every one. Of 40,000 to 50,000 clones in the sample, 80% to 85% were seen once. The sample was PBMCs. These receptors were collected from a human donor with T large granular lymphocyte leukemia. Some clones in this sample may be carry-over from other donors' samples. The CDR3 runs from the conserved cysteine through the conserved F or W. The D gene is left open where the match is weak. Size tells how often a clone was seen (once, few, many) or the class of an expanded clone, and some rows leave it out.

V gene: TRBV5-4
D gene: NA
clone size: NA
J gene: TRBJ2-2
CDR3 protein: CASSLELGGTTGELFF
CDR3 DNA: TGTGCCAGCAGCTTGGAACTAGGAGGGACGACCGGGGAGCTGTTTTTT

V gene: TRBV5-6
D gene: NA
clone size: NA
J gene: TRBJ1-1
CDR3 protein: CASSLETVVEAFF
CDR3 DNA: TGTGCCAGCAGCTTGGAGACGGTCGTTGAAGCTTTCTTT

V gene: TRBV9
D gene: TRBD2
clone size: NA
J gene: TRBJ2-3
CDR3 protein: CASSVDPGGDTQYF
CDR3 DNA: TGTGCCAGCAGCGTCGACCCGGGGGGAGATACGCAGTATTTT

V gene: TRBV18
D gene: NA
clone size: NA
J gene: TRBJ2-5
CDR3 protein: CASSPPGTPGETQYF
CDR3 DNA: TGTGCCAGCTCACCACCAGGGACTCCCGGAGAGACCCAGTACTTC

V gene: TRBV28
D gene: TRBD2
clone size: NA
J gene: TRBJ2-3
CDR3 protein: CASTPGGGGNTQYF
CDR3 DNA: TGTGCCAGCACCCCGGGGGGGGGTGGAAATACGCAGTATTTT

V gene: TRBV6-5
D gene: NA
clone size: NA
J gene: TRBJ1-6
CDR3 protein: CASRPSSYNSPLHF
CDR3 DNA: TGTGCCAGCAGGCCCAGCTCCTATAATTCACCCCTCCACTTT

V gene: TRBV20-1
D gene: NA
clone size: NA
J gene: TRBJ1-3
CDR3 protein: CSASVGNTIYF
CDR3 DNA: TGCAGTGCTAGTGTTGGAAACACCATATATTTT

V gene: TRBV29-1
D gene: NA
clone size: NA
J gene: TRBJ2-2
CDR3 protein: CSVPLDPNTGELFF
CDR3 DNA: TGCAGCGTTCCCCTCGACCCGAACACCGGGGAGCTGTTTTTT

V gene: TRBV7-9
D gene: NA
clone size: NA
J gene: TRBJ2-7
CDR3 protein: CASSLSAGKSYEQYF
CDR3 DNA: TGTGCCAGCAGCTTATCCGCAGGGAAATCCTACGAGCAGTACTTC

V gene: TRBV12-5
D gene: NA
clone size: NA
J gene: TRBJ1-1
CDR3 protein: CASGRGEGSTEAFF
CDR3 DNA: TGTGCTAGTGGTAGGGGTGAAGGGAGCACTGAAGCTTTCTTT

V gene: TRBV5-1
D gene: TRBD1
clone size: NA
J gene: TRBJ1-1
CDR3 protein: CASSLWQGGYEAFF
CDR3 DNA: TGCGCCAGCAGCTTGTGGCAGGGGGGTTATGAAGCTTTCTTT

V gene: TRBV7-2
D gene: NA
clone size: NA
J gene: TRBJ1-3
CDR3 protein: CASSTRGTGNTIYF
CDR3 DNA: TGTGCCAGCAGTACCAGGGGTACTGGAAACACCATATATTTT

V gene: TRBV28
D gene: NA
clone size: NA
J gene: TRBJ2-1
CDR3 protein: CASSITRYEQFF
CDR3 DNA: TGTGCCAGCAGTATAACACGGTATGAGCAGTTCTTC

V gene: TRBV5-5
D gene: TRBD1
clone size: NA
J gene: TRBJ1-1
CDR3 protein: CASSLAPTGATEAFF
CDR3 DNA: TGTGCCAGCAGCTTGGCCCCGACAGGGGCCACTGAAGCTTTCTTT

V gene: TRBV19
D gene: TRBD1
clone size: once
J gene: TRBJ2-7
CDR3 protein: CASSTIGQGLHYEQYF
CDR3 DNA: TGTGCCAGTAGTACAATCGGACAGGGCCTACACTACGAGCAGTACTTC

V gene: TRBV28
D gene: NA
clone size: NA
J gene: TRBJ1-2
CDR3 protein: CASTALNRPYGYTF
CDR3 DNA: TGTGCCAGCACCGCCCTAAACCGACCGTATGGCTACACCTTC

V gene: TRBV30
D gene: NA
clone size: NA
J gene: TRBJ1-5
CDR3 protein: CAWSVLKDQPQHF
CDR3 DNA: TGTGCCTGGAGTGTACTAAAGGATCAGCCCCAGCATTTT